This TCR beta chain derives from a study of response to subunit inactivated influenza vaccine. Study findings and constraints: Authors suggested few new T cells are recruited by each seasonal influenza vaccination.

The germline V gene encodes CDR1 DFQATT and CDR2 SNEGSKA (reference sequence). The CDR3 length is 14 residues. With V trimmed by 5 bases and J by 5 bases, 10 bases remained unmatched. TCRdb processed the RT-PCR reads anew with MiXCR; each CDR3 protein has one entry. In the table there are 500,000 or so distinct CDR3 sequences, about a tenth of which are singletons. This clonotype was observed at least ten times. Its cognate antigen is unknown. This specimen was PBMCs from blood, taken about 40 days after vaccination. This TCR was recovered from a man aged 50 to 60 who received an inactivated influenza vaccine. The rearrangement joins TRBV20-1 to TRBJ1-1; 8 bases are shared with TRBD1. The CDR3 loop is CSAGRDRGRTEAFF. CDR3 DNA: TGCAGTGCTGGGCGAGACAGGGGTCGAACTGAAGCTTTCTTT.